A single sample gave rise to the 3 T cell receptor beta chains below, sequenced in a study of a mutant IDH1 vaccine in newly diagnosed glioma. The time point here: week 5, during vaccination. Vaccinated patients received 300 ug of mutant IDH1 20-mer peptide per dose, with topical imiquimod. These receptors are not linked to any known antigen. Sequencing was performed with immunoSEQ multiplex PCR; in TCRdb, only in-frame clones are kept and a portion is missing. Of some 55,000 clones listed, 85% to 90% are singletons. The source was PBMCs, collected from a glioma patient whose treatment included an IDH1 peptide vaccine. These receptors were taken from a woman between 35 and 50 years old with glioma.

The chain links TRBV5-5 to TRBJ1-2; no reliable D call. The CDR3 covers 13 residues. The ends were cut back, 2 bases at V and 5 bases at J, with 10 bases in the middle. In germline, CDR1 is SGHKS, CDR2 YYEKEE (reference sequence). The CDR3 loop is CASSFTEPYGYTF. CDR3 in DNA: TGTGCCAGCAGCTTTACTGAACCGTATGGCTACACCTTC.

The rearrangement uses TRBV29-1 and TRBJ1-1, with D possibly being TRBD1 (5 bases). Germline V gene sequence: CDR1 SQVTM, CDR2 ANQGSEA. This CDR3 has 14 residues. Deletions cut 3 bases from V and 1 base from J, with 12 bases between. In DNA form, the CDR3 reads TGCAGCGTTGATAGGGGCGGGAGGAACACTGAAGCTTTCTTT. This translates into CSVDRGGRNTEAFF. Looking up the rest from reference TRBV29-1 and TRBJ1-1 gives the full variable domain: SAVISQKPSRDICQRGTSLTIQCQVDSQVTMMFWYRQQPGQSLTLIATANQGSEATYESGFVIDKFPISRPNLTFSTLTVSNMSPEDSSIYLCSVDRGGRNTEAFFGQGTRLTVV.

The chain has TRBV25-1 and TRBJ2-2, with D possibly being TRBD1 or TRBD2 (5 bases each). This CDR3 comprises 12 residues. V was cut by 6 bases and J by 5 bases, with 7 bases left in between. Germline values: CDR1 MGHDK, CDR2 SYGVNS. The CDR3 region is CASRWGTGELFF. CDR3 nucleotide sequence: TGTGCCAGCAGGTGGGGGACCGGGGAGCTGTTTTTT.